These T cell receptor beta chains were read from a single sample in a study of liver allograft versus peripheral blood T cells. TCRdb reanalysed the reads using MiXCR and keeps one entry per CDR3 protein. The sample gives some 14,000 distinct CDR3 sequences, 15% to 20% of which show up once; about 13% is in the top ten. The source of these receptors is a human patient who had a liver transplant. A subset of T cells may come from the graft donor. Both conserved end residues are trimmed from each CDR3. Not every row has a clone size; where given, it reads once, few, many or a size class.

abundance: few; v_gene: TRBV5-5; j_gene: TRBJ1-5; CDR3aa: ASSLEFAGLQPQH
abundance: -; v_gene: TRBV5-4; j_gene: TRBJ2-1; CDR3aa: ASSLVVAGGTEQF
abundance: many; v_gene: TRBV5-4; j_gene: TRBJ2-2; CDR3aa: ASSFTDTGELF
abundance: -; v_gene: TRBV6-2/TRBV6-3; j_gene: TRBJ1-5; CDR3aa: ASSYGTGYNQPQH
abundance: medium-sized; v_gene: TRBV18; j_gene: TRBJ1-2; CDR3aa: ASSQQGRGYGYT
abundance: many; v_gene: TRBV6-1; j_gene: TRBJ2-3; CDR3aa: ASKEAGGPPDTQY
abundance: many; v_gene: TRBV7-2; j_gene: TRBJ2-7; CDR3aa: ASSSTGTSSYEQY
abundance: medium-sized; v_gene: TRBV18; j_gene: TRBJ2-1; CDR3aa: ASSSGLNNEQF
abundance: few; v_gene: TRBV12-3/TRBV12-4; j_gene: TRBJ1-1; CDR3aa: ASRPGQGNTEAF
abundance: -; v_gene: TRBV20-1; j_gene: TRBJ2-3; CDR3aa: SAWVRDRATDTQY
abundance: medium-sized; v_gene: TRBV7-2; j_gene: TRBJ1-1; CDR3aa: ASSLVGGGGTEAF
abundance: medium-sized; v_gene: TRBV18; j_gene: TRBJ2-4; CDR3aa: ASSPWTSGISGGKNIQY
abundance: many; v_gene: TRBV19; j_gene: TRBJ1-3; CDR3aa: ASSIAGVVY
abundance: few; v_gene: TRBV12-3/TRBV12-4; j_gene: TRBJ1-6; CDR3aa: ASSGGPTALH
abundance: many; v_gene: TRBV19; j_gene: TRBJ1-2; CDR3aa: ASSIERNYGYT
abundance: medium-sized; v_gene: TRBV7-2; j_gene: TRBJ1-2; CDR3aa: ASRTTGYSYGYT
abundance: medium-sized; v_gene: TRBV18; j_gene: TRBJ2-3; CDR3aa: ASSPRGDTQY
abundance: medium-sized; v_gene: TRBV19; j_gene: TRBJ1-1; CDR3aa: ASSIDGTPNEAF
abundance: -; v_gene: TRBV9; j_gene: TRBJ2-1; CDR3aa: ASRPGQGYNEQF
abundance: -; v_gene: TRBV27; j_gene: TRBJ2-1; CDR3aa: ASSLPRASGTVNEQF
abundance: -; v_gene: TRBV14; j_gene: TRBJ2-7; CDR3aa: ASSRRDDSYEQY
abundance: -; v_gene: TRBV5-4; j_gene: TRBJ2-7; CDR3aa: ASSLPLDQAYEQY
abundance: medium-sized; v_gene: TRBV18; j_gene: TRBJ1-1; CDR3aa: ASSPPGQGQNTEAF
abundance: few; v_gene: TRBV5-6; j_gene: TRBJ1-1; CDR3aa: ASANLNTEAF
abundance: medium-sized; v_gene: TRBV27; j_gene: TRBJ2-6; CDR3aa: ASSLIASGANVLT
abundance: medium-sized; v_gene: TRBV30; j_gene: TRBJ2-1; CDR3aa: AWDKLLARVGNEQF
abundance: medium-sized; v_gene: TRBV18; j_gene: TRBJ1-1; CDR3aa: ASSPKGGGNTEAF
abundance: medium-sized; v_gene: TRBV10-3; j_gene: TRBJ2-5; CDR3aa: AISEEVAETQY
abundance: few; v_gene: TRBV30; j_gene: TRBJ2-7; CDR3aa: AWSGTVRNEQY
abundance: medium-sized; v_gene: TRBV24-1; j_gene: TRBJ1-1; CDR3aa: ATSVPGTGEAF
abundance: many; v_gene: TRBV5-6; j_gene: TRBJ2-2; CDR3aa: ASSLQGRRNTGELF
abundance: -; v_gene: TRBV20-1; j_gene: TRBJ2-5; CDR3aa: SAREVDTQETQY
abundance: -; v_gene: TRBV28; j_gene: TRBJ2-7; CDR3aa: ASTDLQGKNYEQY
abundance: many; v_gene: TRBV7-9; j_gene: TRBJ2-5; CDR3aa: ASSRWVGSQETQY
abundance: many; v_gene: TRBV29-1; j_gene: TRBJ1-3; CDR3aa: SVAISGNTIY
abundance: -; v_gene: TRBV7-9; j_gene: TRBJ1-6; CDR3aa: ASSLGQSKGSYNSPLH
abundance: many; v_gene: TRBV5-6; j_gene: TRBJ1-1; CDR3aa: ASSLRGRAEAF
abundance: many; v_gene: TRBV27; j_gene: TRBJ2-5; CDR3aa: ASRTYEGSETQY
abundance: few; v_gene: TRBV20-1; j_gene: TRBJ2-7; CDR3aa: SARRASANYEQY
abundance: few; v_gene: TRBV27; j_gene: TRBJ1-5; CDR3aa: ASSSNDLTLSNQPQH
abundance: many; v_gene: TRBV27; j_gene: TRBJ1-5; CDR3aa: ASSLAWNQPQH
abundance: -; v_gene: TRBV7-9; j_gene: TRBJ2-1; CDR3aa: ASSLLFRDRLNRDSSSSYNEQF
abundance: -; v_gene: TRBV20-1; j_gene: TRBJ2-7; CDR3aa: SARGGKITYEQY
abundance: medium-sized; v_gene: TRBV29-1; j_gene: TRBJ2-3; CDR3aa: SVESRPSTDTQY
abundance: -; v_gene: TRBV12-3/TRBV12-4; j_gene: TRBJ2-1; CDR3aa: ASRKNRFSYNEQF
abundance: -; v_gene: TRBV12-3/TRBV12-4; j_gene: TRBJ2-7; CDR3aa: ASSGTGIGYEQY
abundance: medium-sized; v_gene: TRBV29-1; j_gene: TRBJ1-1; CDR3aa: SVSSGALGTEAF
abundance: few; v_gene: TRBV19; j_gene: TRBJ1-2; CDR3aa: ASSIVLREDGYT
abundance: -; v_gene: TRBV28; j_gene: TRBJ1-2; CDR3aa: ASSLGTTNYGYT
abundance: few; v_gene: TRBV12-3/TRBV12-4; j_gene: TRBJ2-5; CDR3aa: ASRGLAGETQY
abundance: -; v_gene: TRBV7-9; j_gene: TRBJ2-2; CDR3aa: ASSFGQGTNTGELF